These T cell receptor beta chains were read from a single sample in a study of OX40 agonist ivuxolimab in advanced cancers. Using immunoSEQ multiplex PCR, the repertoire was profiled, and TCRdb retains in-frame clones only, with some absent. The data hold around 66,000 clones, with 80% to 85% observed a single time. Sequencing was performed on CD4+ or CD8+ T cells sorted from blood, taken in a trial of the OX40 agonist ivuxolimab. The origin of the receptors is an adult with an advanced solid tumor such as melanoma, head and neck, liver or kidney cancer. CDR3s include the opening cysteine and the closing phenylalanine or tryptophan. D genes are given only for firm matches. Rows give clone size only sometimes, using once, few, many, or a class for an expanded clone.

j_call v_call clone_size d_call cdr3_aa cdr3_nt
TRBJ2-3 TRBV18 - TRBD2 CASSRTSGGADTQYF TGTGCCAGCTCACGGACTAGCGGGGGTGCAGATACGCAGTATTTT
TRBJ2-1 TRBV27 - TRBD1 CASSPGQGSYNEQFF TGTGCCAGCAGTCCTGGACAGGGGTCCTACAATGAGCAGTTCTTC
TRBJ1-2 TRBV5-1 - TRBD1 CASSLGQGAFTGYTF TGCGCCAGCAGCTTGGGACAGGGGGCTTTTACTGGCTACACCTTC
TRBJ1-2 TRBV7-2 - - CASSLRDAYGYTF TGTGCCAGCAGCTTACGGGACGCCTATGGCTATACCTTC
TRBJ1-2 TRBV6-6 - - CASSYSRANYGYTF TGTGCCAGCAGTTACTCGAGAGCTAACTATGGCTACACCTTC
TRBJ2-7 TRBV11-1 - TRBD1 CASSPRTGVYEQYF TGTGCCAGCAGCCCCCGGACAGGGGTGTACGAGCAGTACTTC
TRBJ1-1 TRBV2 few - CASSEGGVNTEAFF TGTGCCAGCAGTGAAGGAGGCGTGAACACTGAAGCTTTCTTT
TRBJ2-3 TRBV7-2 once TRBD2 CASSRLPGLAGLRTDTQYF TGTGCCAGCAGCCGCCTCCCGGGACTAGCGGGACTCCGCACAGATACGCAGTATTTT
TRBJ2-3 TRBV4-1 - TRBD2 CASSQVLAGTDTQYF TGCGCCAGCAGCCAAGTGTTAGCGGGGACAGATACGCAGTATTTT
TRBJ1-4 TRBV19 - - CASRSLRGRGDEKLFF TGTGCCAGTAGATCCCTACGGGGAAGGGGTGATGAAAAACTGTTTTTT
TRBJ1-2 TRBV11-1 - TRBD1 CASSSTDRGTYGYTF TGTGCCAGCAGCTCTACCGACAGGGGCACCTATGGCTACACCTTC
TRBJ1-2 TRBV28 - - CASTEGGGFNYGYTF TGTGCCAGCACCGAGGGGGGAGGGTTCAACTATGGCTACACCTTC
TRBJ1-6 TRBV28 - - CASTWRTVGSPLHF TGTGCCAGCACCTGGCGGACGGTAGGATCACCCCTCCACTTT